One and the same sample provided the 27 T cell receptor beta chains below, sequenced in a study of blood T cell repertoires in COVID-19 (dated by TCRdb to between 2020 and 2021). The receptor library was made with the immunoSEQ multiplex PCR assay. TCRdb retrieved this table from immuneACCESS and kept in-frame rearrangements only. Not all clones are present; in checked studies, unresolved V genes account for under half, and no reason is known for the remainder. The sample table contains a few hundred thousand clones; only one count was recorded for more than 85% of them. Clones ranked in the top ten supply around 0.84% of the sample. The sample consisted of peripheral blood. The receptors shown here come from a man between 25 and 39 years old with acute or convalescent COVID-19.

The rearrangement uses TRBV6-6 and TRBJ1-1; maybe TRBD1 (5 bases). V lost 8 bases, J lost 4 bases, and 17 bases lay in between. The CDR3 runs 14 residues. Per the germline V gene, CDR1 is MNHNY and CDR2 is SVGAGI (reference sequence). This chain's CDR3 is CASLPGVRVTEAFF. The CDR3 coding sequence is TGTGCCAGCCTACCGGGGGTTAGGGTCACTGAAGCTTTCTTT.

The genes are TRBV28 and TRBJ1-1; D not certain. Trimming stripped 0 bases from V and 1 base from J, with 12 bases between. CDR3 size: 16 residues. Germline-derived CDR1 and CDR2 are MDHEN and SYDVKM. The CDR3 protein is CASSLWGRGRNTEAFF. The DNA for the CDR3 is TGTGCCAGCAGTTTATGGGGTCGAGGCAGGAACACTGAAGCTTTCTTT.

Comment on this clone: This same CDR3 is encoded by further DNA sequences in the sample. This chain joins TRBV6-5 and TRBJ1-2; 8 bases align to TRBD1. J was trimmed by 2 bases and V by 11 bases; bases with no gene match: 7. CDR3 size: 13 residues. From germline, CDR1 is MNHEY and CDR2 SVGAGI. The DNA for the CDR3 is TGTGCCGGCGGACAGGGACGAAACTATGGCTACACCTTC. This sequence encodes CAGGQGRNYGYTF.

V gene TRBV5-6 combines with J gene TRBJ1-1; D unresolved. The CDR3 length is 12 residues. V lost 5 bases to trimming and J lost 4 bases, with 9 bases between them. Per the germline V gene, CDR1 is SGHDT and CDR2 is YYEEEE. DNA of the CDR3: TGTGCCAGCAGTATAGAGGGCACTGAAGCTTTCTTT. Residues: CASSIEGTEAFF.

The rearrangement uses TRBV4-1 and TRBJ1-1; TRBD1 is a possible D gene (5 bases). This CDR3 is built from 15 residues. CDR1 is MGHRA, CDR2 YSYEKL, per germline. V was clipped by 3 bases and J by 2 bases, with 13 bases between them. Here the CDR3 DNA reads TGCGCCAGCAGCCACTTGACAGATATTAACACTGAAGCTTTCTTT. It codes for CASSHLTDINTEAFF.

The chain combines TRBV3-1 (or the pseudogene TRBV3-2) with TRBJ2-5; a weak D match, TRBD1 (5 bases). The CDR3 sequence is 16 residues long. Between the trimmed V and J ends, which lost 0 bases and 4 bases, there was a span of 15 bases. CDR1 and CDR2 (germline): LGHDT, YNNKEL (reference sequence). CDR3 bases: TGTGCCAGCAGCCAAGATCCAGTGAGACAGACAGAGACCCAGTACTTC. Translation: CASSQDPVRQTETQYF.

The chain combines TRBV5-1 with TRBJ2-5, with 7 bases identical to TRBD2. CDR3 length equals 15 residues. Trimming at V came to 5 bases and at J to 1 base, leaving 8 bases not matched to a gene. Germline V CDR1 and CDR2: SGHRS, YFSETQ. This CDR3 is CASSGAGEIQETQYF. CDR3 in DNA: TGCGCCAGCAGTGGTGCGGGAGAGATCCAAGAGACCCAGTACTTC. The entire variable domain, with the rest obtained from reference TRBV5-1 and TRBJ2-5, is as follows: KAGVTQTPRYLIKTRGQQVTLSCSPISGHRSVSWYQQTPGQGLQFLFEYFSETQRNKGNFPGRFSGRQFSNSRSEMNVSTLELGDSALYLCASSGAGEIQETQYFGPGTRLLVL.

J is TRBJ2-5 and V is TRBV5-6, with 9 positions matching TRBD1. CDR3 length: 15 amino acids. V lost 2 bases and J lost 5; bases outside the gene matches: 7. Germline loops: CDR1 SGHDT, CDR2 YYEEEE. The CDR3 loop reads CASSFGTGRDETQYF. The CDR3 bases are TGTGCCAGCAGCTTCGGGACAGGGCGGGATGAGACCCAGTACTTC.

The chain couples TRBV27 to TRBJ1-1, with D possibly TRBD1 on 6 matching bases. The CDR3 contains 16 residues. Germline V lookup: CDR1 MNHEY, CDR2 SMNVEV (reference sequence). V was clipped by 2 bases and J by 6 bases, with 19 bases between them. CDR3 DNA sequence: TGTGCCAGCAGTTTAGCAGGGGCTTTACCGGTCTCTGAAGCTTTCTTT. It specifies CASSLAGALPVSEAFF.

The chain is built from TRBV18 and TRBJ1-2; a weak D match, TRBD1 (6 bases). The germline gives CDR1 KGHSH, CDR2 LQKENI. This CDR3 is built from 17 residues. V was cut by 3 bases and J by 4 bases, with 21 bases left in between. CDR3 nucleotide sequence: TGTGCCAGCTCACCTTCGGGCCTCCGAACAGGGACCTATGGCTACACCTTC. Protein: CASSPSGLRTGTYGYTF.

The V call is TRBV5-6, the J call TRBJ2-7; the match to TRBD1 covers 11 bases. CDR1 is SGHDT and CDR2 is YYEEEE in the germline V gene. After removal of 4 bases from V and 7 bases from J, the junction contained 7 bases not matched to a gene. The CDR3 sequence is 14 residues long. The CDR3 nucleotides read TGTGCCAGCAGCATTCCCGGGACAGGGGGTGAGCAGTACTTC. Translation: CASSIPGTGGEQYF.

The rearrangement links TRBV30 to TRBJ1-5; the D gene is possibly TRBD1 (5 bases). Germline lookup yields CDR1 GTSNPN and CDR2 SVGIG (reference sequence). CDR3 length: 16 residues. Trimming cost V 1 base and J 3 bases, with 16 bases left between them. This CDR3 is CAWSAGHSWNNQPQHF. The CDR3 DNA is TGTGCCTGGAGTGCCGGACACAGCTGGAACAATCAGCCCCAGCATTTT. The full variable domain, its missing parts supplied by reference TRBV30 and TRBJ1-5, is SQTIHQWPATLVQPVGSPLSLECTVEGTSNPNLYWYRQAAGRGLQLLFYSVGIGQISSEVPQNLSASRPQDRQFILSSKKLLLSDSGFYLCAWSAGHSWNNQPQHFGDGTRLSIL.

This clone was recorded a few times. This chain links TRBV7-8 with TRBJ1-5; 10 positions match TRBD1. After removal of 1 base from V and 0 bases from J, the junction contained 9 bases not matched to a gene. Germline V CDR1 and CDR2: SGHVS, FQNEAQ. The CDR3 runs 19 residues. The DNA for the CDR3 is TGTGCCAGCAGCTTAGGGGGACAGGGGAGAGTCGTTAGCAATCAGCCCCAGCATTTT. It translates to CASSLGGQGRVVSNQPQHF.

This clone was counted once. The same CDR3 arises from other DNA sequences in this sample as well. The chain combines TRBV27 with TRBJ2-7; weak D call: TRBD2 (5 bases). This CDR3 is built from 12 residues. V lost 3 bases and J 6 bases, leaving 9 bases between the germline ends. The germline CDR1 and CDR2 sequences are MNHEY and SMNVEV (reference sequence). DNA for the CDR3: TGTGCCAGCAGTTTGGTAGGAGGCGAGCAGTACTTC. Amino acid sequence: CASSLVGGEQYF.

The J gene is TRBJ2-7, the V gene TRBV5-1, with 9 bases aligning to TRBD1. The ends lost 5 bases at V and 5 bases at J; junction bases unmatched: 11. Per germline, CDR1 SGHRS and CDR2 YFSETQ. This CDR3 has 15 residues. Here the CDR3 DNA reads TGCGCCAGCAGTCCCGCCGGGACAGGGCGAGACGAGCAGTACTTC. Protein sequence: CASSPAGTGRDEQYF.

The chain uses TRBV11-2 and TRBJ1-6, with 7 bases identical to TRBD1. The CDR3 covers 13 residues. Germline CDR1 is SGHAT and CDR2 is FQNNGV. V lost 5 bases, J lost 8 bases, and 3 bases stayed unmatched. The CDR3 here is CASSRTGYSPLHF. The CDR3 nucleotides are TGTGCCAGCAGCCGGACAGGTTATTCACCCCTCCACTTT.

The rearrangement uses TRBV4-1 and TRBJ2-5, with unresolved D. V shed 11 bases and J shed 2 bases, with 18 bases lying between them. The CDR3 spans 14 residues. CDR1 and CDR2 from the germline V gene are MGHRA and YSYEKL. CDR3 amino acids: CAGPLRAEQETQYF. CDR3 DNA sequence: TGCGCCGGGCCCCTCCGAGCCGAGCAAGAGACCCAGTACTTC.

The chain links TRBV5-5 to TRBJ1-2; D perhaps matches TRBD1 (6 bases). The V end lost 8 bases, the J end lost 4 bases, and 21 bases lay between the germline ends. The germline V gene encodes CDR1 SGHKS and CDR2 YYEKEE (reference sequence). The CDR3 is 15 amino acids. The CDR3 sequence is CASTTQGLGAYGYTF. The CDR3 nucleotides are TGTGCCAGTACAACACAGGGCTTGGGGGCCTATGGCTACACCTTC.

CDR3 sequence reads: CASSESTGVNYGYTF. The CDR3 DNA follows: TGTGCCAGCAGTGAGTCGACAGGGGTTAACTATGGCTACACCTTC. The chain joins TRBV2 to TRBJ1-2; 8 bases map to TRBD1. The junction had 4 bases not matched to a gene; V was cut back by 3 bases and J by 1 base. Germline lookup yields CDR1 SNHLY and CDR2 FYNNEI. The CDR3 length is 15 residues.

The chain couples TRBV28 to TRBJ2-3; tentative D call: TRBD2 (5 bases). Germline assignment: CDR1 MDHEN and CDR2 SYDVKM. The V gene lost 2 bases and the J gene lost 12 bases, with 15 bases spanning the gap. The CDR3 contains 13 residues. The CDR3 reads CASSLDLLGGQYF. The CDR3 coding sequence is TGTGCCAGCAGTTTAGATCTCCTAGGAGGACAGTATTTT.

The rearrangement joins TRBV4-2 to TRBJ1-6; TRBD1 might be the D (5 bases). This CDR3 is built from 15 residues. Germline CDR1 is LGHNA and CDR2 is YNFKEQ. V was shortened by 3 bases and J by 7 bases, with 13 bases between the two germline ends. CDR3 bases: TGTGCCAGCAGCCAGCCCAGGGTGGAAAATTCACCCCTCCACTTT. This gives the protein CASSQPRVENSPLHF.

This rearrangement joins TRBV7-9 to TRBJ2-1, with D unclear. This CDR3 is built from 12 residues. Trimming stripped 5 bases from V and 7 bases from J, with 9 bases between. Germline CDR1 and CDR2: SEHNR and FQNEAQ (reference sequence). The CDR3 DNA is TGTGCCAGCAGCGCAGGAAAGAATGAGCAGTTCTTC. It specifies CASSAGKNEQFF.

This chain joins TRBV27 and TRBJ2-7; perhaps TRBD1 as D (5 bases). Looked up from germline, CDR1 is MNHEY and CDR2 is SMNVEV (reference sequence). Trimming cost V 3 bases and J 2 bases, with 17 bases left between them. CDR3 length equals 16 residues. The CDR3 bases are TGTGCCAGCAGTTTGTTAGGGCAGGGCCTAACCTACGAGCAGTACTTC. This codes for CASSLLGQGLTYEQYF.

The genes are TRBV11-2 and TRBJ2-7; D gene ambiguous. The CDR3 length is 11 residues. Trimming took off 2 bases at V and 3 bases at J, with 2 bases between the two ends. Germline V lookup: CDR1 SGHAT, CDR2 FQNNGV. CDR3 residues: CASSLHYEQYF. In nucleotides, the CDR3 is TGTGCCAGCAGCTTACACTACGAGCAGTACTTC.

The chain employs TRBV5-1 and TRBJ2-1; 12 nucleotides agree with TRBD2. The CDR3 contains 19 residues. The germline gives CDR1 SGHRS, CDR2 YFSETQ. The J segment lost 0 bases and the V segment lost 4 bases, leaving 11 bases of the junction unmatched. The DNA for the CDR3 is TGCGCCAGCAGCCCTTTCTGGACTAGCGGGGATAGCTCCTACAATGAGCAGTTCTTC. Translating it yields CASSPFWTSGDSSYNEQFF. The variable domain in full, completed from reference TRBV5-1 and TRBJ2-1, reads KAGVTQTPRYLIKTRGQQVTLSCSPISGHRSVSWYQQTPGQGLQFLFEYFSETQRNKGNFPGRFSGRQFSNSRSEMNVSTLELGDSALYLCASSPFWTSGDSSYNEQFFGPGTRLTVL.

V and J are TRBV10-3 and TRBJ1-2, with TRBD1 as a possible D gene (5 bases). This CDR3 contains 17 residues. The germline V gene encodes CDR1 ENHRY and CDR2 SYGVKD. The V and J ends lost 7 bases and 8 bases respectively, with 29 bases between them. The CDR3 nucleotides read TGTGCCATCACAGCGGGACTCTCAAGGAGATCCGCGGAAGGCTACACCTTC. It specifies CAITAGLSRRSAEGYTF.

The rearrangement links TRBV24-1 to TRBJ2-5, with TRBD1 matching over 11 bases. The V gene's germline CDR1 is KGHDR and CDR2 SFDVKD. The length of the CDR3 is 17 residues. V trimming: 4 bases; J trimming: 6 bases; junction bases outside the gene matches: 12. CDR3 nucleotide sequence: TGTGCCACCAGTGACCAGCGGACAGGGGGCATCTCGAAGACCCAGTACTTC. It encodes CATSDQRTGGISKTQYF.